This TCR beta chain was sequenced for a study of T cell changes during pregnancy in multiple sclerosis. Some clones are missing from TCRdb's copy, which holds only in-frame ones; the method was immunoSEQ multiplex PCR. Of 50,000 to 65,000 clones listed, around 96% are singletons. This clone was recorded once. Germline CDR1 MNHEY, CDR2 SMNVEV (reference sequence). The ends were cut back, 9 bases at V and 1 base at J, with 13 bases in the middle. The CDR3 sequence is 13 residues long. This TCR derives from a female donor with multiple sclerosis, enrolled in a pregnancy study. This material consisted of CD8+ T cells from peripheral blood mononuclear cells, taken after pregnancy. J is TRBJ2-7 and V is TRBV27, with unresolved D. The CDR3 DNA reads as TGTGCCAGTTCGCCCCGGGTGTCCTACGAGCAGTACTTC. Its protein is CASSPRVSYEQYF.